Following are 3 T cell receptor beta chains from one sample sequenced in a study of cytomegalovirus exposure and HLA in healthy donors. The study ran its PCR with 60 Vbeta and 13 Jbeta primers. The assay was immunoSEQ multiplex PCR, and TCRdb's table has in-frame clones only and misses some. The profile shows some 150,000 clones, approximately 79% of them singletons. The sample taken for sequencing was PBMCs. Every receptor here comes from a middle-aged man in good health and CMV-seropositive.

In its sample, this clone was seen once. The V gene is TRBV5-4, the J gene TRBJ2-3; TRBD2 agrees at 8 bases. Germline assignment: CDR1 SGHNT and CDR2 YYREEE (reference sequence). The CDR3 covers 13 residues. V was pared by 2 bases and J by 6 bases, with 2 bases of the junction left unmatched. The CDR3 DNA reads as TGTGCCAGCAGCTTAGCGGGGGTGGATACGCAGTATTTT. It codes for CASSLAGVDTQYF.

This clone is labeled medium-sized. This chain connects TRBV6-1 to TRBJ2-5; 14 bases fit TRBD2. V was clipped by 5 bases and J by 6 bases; unmatched bases: 5. CDR3 length equals 15 residues. Germline lookup yields CDR1 MNHNS and CDR2 SASEGT. The CDR3 region is CASSSGTSGSKTQYF. CDR3 DNA sequence: TGTGCCAGCAGTAGCGGGACTAGCGGGAGTAAGACCCAGTACTTC.

V is TRBV9 and J is TRBJ2-1; no firm D call. This CDR3 region has 13 residues. Germline lookup yields CDR1 SGDLS and CDR2 YYNGEE. V gave up 5 bases and J gave up 6 bases, with 12 bases separating them. CDR3 protein: CASRPVSVNEQFF. For the CDR3, the DNA is TGTGCCAGCAGACCCGTTTCGGTCAATGAGCAGTTCTTC.